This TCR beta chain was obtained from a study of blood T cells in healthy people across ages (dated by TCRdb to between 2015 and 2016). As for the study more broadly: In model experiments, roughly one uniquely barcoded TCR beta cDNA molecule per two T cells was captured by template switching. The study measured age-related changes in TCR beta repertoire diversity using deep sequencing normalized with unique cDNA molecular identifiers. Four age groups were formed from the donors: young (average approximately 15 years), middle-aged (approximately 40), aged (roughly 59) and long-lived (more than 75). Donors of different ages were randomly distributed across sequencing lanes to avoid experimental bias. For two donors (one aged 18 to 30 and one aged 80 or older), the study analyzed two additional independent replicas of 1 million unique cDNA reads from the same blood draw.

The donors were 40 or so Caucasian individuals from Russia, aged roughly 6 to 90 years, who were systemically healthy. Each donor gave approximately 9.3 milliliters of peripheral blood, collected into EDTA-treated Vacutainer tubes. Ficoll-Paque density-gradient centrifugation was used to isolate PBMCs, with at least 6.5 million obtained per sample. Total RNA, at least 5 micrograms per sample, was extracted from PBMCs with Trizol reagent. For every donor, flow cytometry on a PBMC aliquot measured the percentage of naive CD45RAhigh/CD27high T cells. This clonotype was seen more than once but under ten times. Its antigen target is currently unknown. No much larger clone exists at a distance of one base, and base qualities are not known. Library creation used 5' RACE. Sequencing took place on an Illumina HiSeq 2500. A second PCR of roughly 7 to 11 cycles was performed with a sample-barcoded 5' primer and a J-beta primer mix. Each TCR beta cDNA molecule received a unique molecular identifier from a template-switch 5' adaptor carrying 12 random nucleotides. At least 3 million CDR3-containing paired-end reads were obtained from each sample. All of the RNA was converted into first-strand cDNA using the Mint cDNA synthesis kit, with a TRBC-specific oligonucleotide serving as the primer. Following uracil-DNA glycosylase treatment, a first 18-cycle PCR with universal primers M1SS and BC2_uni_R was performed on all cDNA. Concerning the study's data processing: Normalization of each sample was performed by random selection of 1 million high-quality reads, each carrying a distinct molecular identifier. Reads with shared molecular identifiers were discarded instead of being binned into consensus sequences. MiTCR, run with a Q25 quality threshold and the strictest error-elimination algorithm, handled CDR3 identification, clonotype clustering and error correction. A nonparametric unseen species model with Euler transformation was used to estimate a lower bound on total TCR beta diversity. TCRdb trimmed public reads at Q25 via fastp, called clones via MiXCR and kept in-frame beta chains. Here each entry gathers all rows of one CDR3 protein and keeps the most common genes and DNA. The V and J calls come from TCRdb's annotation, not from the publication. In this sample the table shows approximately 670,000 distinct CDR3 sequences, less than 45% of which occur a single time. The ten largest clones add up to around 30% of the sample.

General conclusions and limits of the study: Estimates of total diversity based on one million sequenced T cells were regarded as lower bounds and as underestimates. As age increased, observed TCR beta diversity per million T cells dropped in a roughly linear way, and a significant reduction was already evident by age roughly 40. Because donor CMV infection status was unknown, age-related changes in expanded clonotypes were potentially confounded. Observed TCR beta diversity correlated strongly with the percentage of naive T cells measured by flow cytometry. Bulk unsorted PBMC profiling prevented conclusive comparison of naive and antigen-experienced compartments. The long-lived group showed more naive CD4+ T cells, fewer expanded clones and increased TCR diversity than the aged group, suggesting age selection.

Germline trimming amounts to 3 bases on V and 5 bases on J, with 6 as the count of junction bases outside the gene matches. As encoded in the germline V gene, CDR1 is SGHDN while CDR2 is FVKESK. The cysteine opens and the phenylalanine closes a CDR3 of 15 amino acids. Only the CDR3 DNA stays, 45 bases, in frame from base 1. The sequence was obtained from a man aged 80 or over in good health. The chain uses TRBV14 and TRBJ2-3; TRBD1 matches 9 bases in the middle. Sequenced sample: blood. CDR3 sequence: CASSQNRGRGDTQYF. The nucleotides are TGTGCCAGCAGCCAGAACAGGGGGCGCGGAGATACGCAGTATTTT.